This T cell receptor beta chain originates from a study of T cells in Graves' hyperthyroidism and ophthalmopathy. The junction had 5 bases not matched to a gene; V was cut back by 2 bases and J by 5 bases. This CDR3 spans 16 amino acids. Germline assignment: CDR1 MNHNS and CDR2 SASEGT. Whole-study findings and limits: Ophthalmopathy prediction by the model preceded onset by a median about 6 months. Most thyroid clonotypes expanded above 0.001 were also detected in blood. Ophthalmopathy was told apart from stable hyperthyroidism by a 13 V-J model.

This clonotype was counted at least ten times. Antigen specificity is unknown. Amplification yielded TCR beta CDR3 regions, with RNA transcripts as the source. HTBI primers were the set used in a first-round RT-PCR of the TCR CDR3. TCRdb processed the multiplex PCR reads anew with MiXCR; each CDR3 protein has one entry. The table records 640,000 or so distinct CDR3 sequences, around 14% of them present only once. The chain couples TRBV6-1 to TRBJ2-3, with TRBD2 matching 12 bases. Sequences were obtained from blood. This TCR came from a woman aged 18-29 years with Graves' ophthalmopathy. The DNA for the CDR3 is TGTGCCAGCAGTGAACTGCCTAGCGGGAGGGGAGATACGCAGTATTTT. This codes for CASSELPSGRGDTQYF.